This TCR beta chain was captured in a study of regulatory T cells in long-lasting Graves disease. Study-level results: The study found persistent patients shared more public clonotypes (approximately 2,700) than new patients (over 850). For persistent Graves' patients, TCR diversity was lower than for newly diagnosed ones.

To make TCR beta libraries, researchers used iRepertoire HTBI primers and Arm-PCR of CDR3 regions. Via MiXCR, TCRdb re-called the multiplex PCR reads, giving one row per CDR3 protein. Seen here are about 620,000 distinct CDR3 sequences, around 17% observed once, and the top ten hold 15% to 20%. Sample time point: newly diagnosed GD, antithyroid drugs for less than 3 months. RNA from PBMCs was the source of the TCR library. Germline-derived CDR1 and CDR2 are GTSNPN and SVGIG (reference sequence). The V end was cut by 0 bases, the J end by 3 bases, with 8 bases between. The CDR3 has 13 residues. This clonotype was seen only a few times. Its target is not known. These sequences were also reported in another study, on T cells in Graves' hyperthyroidism and ophthalmopathy. In that study: In making diagnoses, clinical symptoms, serum thyroxine and TRAb, thyroid ultrasound and orbital computed tomography were all used. Blood shared most expanded thyroid clonotypes above 0.001.

The TCR comes from a woman in her twenties or thirties with Graves disease. This chain links TRBV30 with TRBJ1-2; TRBD1 might be the D (5 bases). The sequencing here drew on peripheral blood mononuclear cells (PBMCs), taken at new diagnosis, from a patient treated with antithyroid drugs. Written as DNA, the CDR3 is TGTGCCTGGAGTGTCGGGACGGACTATGGCTACACCTTC. Protein product: CAWSVGTDYGYTF.